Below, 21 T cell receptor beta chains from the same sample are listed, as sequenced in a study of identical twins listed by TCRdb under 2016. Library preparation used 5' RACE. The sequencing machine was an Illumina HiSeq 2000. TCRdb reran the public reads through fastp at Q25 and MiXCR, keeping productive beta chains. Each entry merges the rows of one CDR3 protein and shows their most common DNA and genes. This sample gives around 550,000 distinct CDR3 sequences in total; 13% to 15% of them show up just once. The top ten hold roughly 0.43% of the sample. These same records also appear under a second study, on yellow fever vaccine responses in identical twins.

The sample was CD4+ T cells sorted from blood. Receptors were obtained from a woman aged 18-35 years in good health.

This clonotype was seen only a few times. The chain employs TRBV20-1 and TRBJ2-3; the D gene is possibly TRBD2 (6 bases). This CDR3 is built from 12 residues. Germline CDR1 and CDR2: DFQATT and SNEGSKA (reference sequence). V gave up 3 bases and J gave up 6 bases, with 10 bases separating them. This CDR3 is CSASGSLDTQYF. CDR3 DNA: TGCAGTGCTAGCGGGAGTCTCGATACGCAGTATTTT.

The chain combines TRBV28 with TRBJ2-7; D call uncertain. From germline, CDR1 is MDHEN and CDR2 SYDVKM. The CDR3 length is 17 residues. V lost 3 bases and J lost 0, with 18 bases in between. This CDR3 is CASSLSRLLEPSYEQYF. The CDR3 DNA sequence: TGTGCCAGCAGTTTGTCCCGACTGTTGGAGCCCTCCTACGAGCAGTACTTC.

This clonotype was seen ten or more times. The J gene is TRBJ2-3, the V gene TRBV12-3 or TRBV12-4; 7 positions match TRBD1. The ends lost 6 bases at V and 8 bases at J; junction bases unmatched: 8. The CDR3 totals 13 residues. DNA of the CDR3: TGTGCCAGCAGCCAGGGACAGCCGGGTACGCAGTATTTT. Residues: CASSQGQPGTQYF.

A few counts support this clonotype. The CDR3 here is CASSYGRQTDTQYF. In nucleotides, the CDR3 is TGTGCCAGCAGTTACGGGCGGCAAACAGATACGCAGTATTTT. The V call is TRBV6-5, the J call TRBJ2-3; no reliable D call. The V gene lost 2 bases and the J gene lost 3 bases, with 9 bases spanning the gap. Germline V CDR1 and CDR2: MNHEY, SVGAGI. The CDR3 runs 14 residues.

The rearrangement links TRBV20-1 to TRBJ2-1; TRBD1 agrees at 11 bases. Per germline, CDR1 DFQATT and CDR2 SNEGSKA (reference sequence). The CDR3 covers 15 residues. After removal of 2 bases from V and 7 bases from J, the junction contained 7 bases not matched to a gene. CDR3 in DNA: TGCAGTGCTAGAAACGGACAGGGGGCAGGAAATGAGCAGTTCTTC. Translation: CSARNGQGAGNEQFF.

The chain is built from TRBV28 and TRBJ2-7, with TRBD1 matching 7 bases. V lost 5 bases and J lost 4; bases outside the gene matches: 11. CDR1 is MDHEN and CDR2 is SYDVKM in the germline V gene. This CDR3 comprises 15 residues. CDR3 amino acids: CASSRAPGTVYEQYV. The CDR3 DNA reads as TGTGCCAGCAGTAGAGCCCCCGGGACAGTTTACGAGCAGTACGTC.

The CDR3 DNA follows: TGTGCCAGCAGTTTACCGGGAGCTTGGGACAATGAGCAGTTCTTC. This translates into CASSLPGAWDNEQFF. The chain combines TRBV12-3 or TRBV12-4 with TRBJ2-1, with D perhaps matching TRBD2 (6 bases). This CDR3 has 15 residues. Trimming took off 2 bases at V and 5 bases at J, with 13 bases between the two ends.

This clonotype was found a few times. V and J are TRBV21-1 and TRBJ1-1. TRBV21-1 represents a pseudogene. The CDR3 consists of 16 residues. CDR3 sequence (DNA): TGTGCCAGCAGCAATATGGGTAGTGGCGGGACCCCTGAAGCTTTCTTT. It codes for CASSNMGSGGTPEAFF.

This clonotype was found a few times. The CDR3: CASSIMGRNTEAFF. CDR3 coding DNA: TGTGCCAGTAGTATTATGGGAAGGAACACTGAAGCTTTCTTT. The genes are TRBV19 and TRBJ1-1; D is unresolved. The germline CDR1 and CDR2 sequences are LNHDA and SQIVND (reference sequence). This CDR3 comprises 14 residues. Deletions cut 3 bases from V and 1 base from J, with 9 bases between.

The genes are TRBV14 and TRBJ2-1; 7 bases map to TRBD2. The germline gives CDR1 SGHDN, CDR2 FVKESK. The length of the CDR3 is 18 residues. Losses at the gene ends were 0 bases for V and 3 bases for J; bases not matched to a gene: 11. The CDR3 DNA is TGTGCCAGCAGCCAAGAAGTTACGGGGGGAAAGGTCTACAATGAGCAGTTCTTC. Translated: CASSQEVTGGKVYNEQFF.

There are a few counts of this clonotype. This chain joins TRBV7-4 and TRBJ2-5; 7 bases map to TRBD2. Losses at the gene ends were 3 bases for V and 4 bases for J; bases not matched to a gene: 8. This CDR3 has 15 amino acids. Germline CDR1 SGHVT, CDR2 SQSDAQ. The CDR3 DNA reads TGTGCCAGCAGCTTCAGCTGCGGGAGTTTAGAGACCCAGTACTTC. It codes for CASSFSCGSLETQYF.

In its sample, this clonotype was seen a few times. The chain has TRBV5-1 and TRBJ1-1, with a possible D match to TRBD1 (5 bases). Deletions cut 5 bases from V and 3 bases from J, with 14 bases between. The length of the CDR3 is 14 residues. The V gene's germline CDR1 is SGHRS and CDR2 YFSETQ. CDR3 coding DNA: TGCGCCAGCAGGAAAACAGGAGTGGACACTGAAGCTTTCTTT. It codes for CASRKTGVDTEAFF.

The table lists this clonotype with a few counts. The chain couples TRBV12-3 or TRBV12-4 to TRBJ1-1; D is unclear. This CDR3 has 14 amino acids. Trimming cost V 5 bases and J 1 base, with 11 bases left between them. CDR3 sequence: CASSTPRENTEAFF. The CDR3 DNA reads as TGTGCCAGCAGTACCCCACGGGAGAACACTGAAGCTTTCTTT.

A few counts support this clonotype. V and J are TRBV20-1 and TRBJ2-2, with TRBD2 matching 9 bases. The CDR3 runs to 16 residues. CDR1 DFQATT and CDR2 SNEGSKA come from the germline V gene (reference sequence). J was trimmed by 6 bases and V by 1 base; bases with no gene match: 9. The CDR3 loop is CSARGFSGSPAGELFF. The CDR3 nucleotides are TGCAGTGCTAGAGGTTTTAGCGGGAGTCCTGCCGGGGAGCTGTTTTTT.

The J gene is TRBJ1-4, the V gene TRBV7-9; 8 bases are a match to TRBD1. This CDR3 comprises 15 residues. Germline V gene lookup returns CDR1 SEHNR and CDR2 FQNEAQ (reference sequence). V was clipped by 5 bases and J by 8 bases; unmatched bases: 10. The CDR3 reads CASSGPGGASEKLFF. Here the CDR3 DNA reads TGTGCCAGCAGCGGGCCAGGGGGCGCATCAGAAAAACTGTTTTTT.

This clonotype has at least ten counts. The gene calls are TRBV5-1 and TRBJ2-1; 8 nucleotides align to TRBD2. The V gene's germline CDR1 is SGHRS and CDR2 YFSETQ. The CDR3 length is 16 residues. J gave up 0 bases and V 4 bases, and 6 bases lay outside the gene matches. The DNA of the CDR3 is TGCGCCAGCAGCGCTAGCGGGCGCAGCTCCTACAATGAGCAGTTCTTC. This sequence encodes CASSASGRSSYNEQFF.

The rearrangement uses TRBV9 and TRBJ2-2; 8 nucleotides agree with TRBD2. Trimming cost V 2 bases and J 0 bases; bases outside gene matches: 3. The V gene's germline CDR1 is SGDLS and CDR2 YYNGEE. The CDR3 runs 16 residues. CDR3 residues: CASSVISGANTGELFF. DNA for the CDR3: TGTGCCAGCAGCGTCATTAGCGGGGCGAACACCGGGGAGCTGTTTTTT.

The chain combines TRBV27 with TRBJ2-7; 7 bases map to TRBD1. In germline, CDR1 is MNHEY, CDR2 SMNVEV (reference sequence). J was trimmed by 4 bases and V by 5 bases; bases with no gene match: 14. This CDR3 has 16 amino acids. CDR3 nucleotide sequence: TGTGCCAGCAGTGTTGCTTTCGGGACAGCATCTTACGAGCAGTACTTC. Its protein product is CASSVAFGTASYEQYF.

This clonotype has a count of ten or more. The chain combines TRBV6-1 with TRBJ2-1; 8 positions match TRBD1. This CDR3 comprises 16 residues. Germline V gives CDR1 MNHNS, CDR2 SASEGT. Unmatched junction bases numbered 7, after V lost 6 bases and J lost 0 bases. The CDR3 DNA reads TGTGCCAGCAGGGACAGGGACCCGAGCTCCTACAATGAGCAGTTCTTC. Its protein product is CASRDRDPSSYNEQFF.

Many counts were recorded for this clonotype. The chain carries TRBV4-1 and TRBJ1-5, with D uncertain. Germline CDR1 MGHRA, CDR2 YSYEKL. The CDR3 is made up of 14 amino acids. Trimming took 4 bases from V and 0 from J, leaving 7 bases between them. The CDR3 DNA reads TGCGCCAGCAGCCCAGACTATAGCAATCAGCCCCAGCATTTT. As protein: CASSPDYSNQPQHF.

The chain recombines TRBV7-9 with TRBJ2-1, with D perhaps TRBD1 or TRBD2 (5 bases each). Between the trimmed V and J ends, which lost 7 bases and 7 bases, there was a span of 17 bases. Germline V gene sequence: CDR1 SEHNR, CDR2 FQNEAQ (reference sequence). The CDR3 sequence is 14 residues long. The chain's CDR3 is CASTRPTEGNEQFF. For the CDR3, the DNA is TGTGCCAGCACCAGACCCACCGAGGGGAATGAGCAGTTCTTC.